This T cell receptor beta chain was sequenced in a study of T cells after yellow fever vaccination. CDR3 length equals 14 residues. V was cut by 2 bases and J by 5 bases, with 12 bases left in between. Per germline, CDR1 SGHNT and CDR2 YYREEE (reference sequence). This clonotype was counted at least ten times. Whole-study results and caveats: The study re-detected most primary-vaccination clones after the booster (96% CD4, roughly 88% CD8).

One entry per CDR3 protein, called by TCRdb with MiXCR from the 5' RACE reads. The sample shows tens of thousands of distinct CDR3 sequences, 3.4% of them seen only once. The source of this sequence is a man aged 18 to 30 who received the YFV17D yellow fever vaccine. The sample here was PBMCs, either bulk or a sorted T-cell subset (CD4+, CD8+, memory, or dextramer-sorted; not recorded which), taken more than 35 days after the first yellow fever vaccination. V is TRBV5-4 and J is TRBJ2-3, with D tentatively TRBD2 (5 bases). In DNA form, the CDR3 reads TGTGCCAGCAGCTTCACGGGGAGTGGAGATACGCAGTATTTT. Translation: CASSFTGSGDTQYF.